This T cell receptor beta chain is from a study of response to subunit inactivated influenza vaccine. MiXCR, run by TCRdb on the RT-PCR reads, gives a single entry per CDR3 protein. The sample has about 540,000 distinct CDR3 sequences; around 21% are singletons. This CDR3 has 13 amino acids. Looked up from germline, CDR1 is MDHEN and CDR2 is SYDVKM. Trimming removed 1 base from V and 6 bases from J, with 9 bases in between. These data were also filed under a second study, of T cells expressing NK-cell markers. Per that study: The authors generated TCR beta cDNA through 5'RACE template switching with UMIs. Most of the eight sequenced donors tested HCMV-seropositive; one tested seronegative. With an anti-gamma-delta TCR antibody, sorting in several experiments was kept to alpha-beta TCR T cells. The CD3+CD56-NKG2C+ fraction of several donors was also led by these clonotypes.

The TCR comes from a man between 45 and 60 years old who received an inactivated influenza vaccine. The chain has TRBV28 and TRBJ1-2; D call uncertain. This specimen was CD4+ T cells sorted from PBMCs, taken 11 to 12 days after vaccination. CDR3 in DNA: TGTGCCAGCAGTTTATATAGCGGGGATGGCTACACCTTC. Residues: CASSLYSGDGYTF.